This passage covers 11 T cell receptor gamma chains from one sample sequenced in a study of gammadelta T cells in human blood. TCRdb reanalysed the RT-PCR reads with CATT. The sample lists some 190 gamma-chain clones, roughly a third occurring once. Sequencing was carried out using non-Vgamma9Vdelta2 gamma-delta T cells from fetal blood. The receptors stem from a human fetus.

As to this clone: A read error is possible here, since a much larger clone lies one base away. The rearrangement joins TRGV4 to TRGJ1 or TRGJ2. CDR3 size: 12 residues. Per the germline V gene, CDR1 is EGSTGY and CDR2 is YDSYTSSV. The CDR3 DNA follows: TGTGCCACCTGGGATCCTTATTATAAGAACCTCTTT. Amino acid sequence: CATWDPYYKNLF.

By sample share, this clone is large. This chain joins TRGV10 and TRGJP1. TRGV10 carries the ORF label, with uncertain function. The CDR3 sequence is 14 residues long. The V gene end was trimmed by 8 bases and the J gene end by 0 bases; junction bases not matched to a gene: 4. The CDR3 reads CAAWDYTTGWFKIF. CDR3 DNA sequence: TGTGCTGCGTGGGATTATACCACTGGTTGGTTCAAGATATTT.

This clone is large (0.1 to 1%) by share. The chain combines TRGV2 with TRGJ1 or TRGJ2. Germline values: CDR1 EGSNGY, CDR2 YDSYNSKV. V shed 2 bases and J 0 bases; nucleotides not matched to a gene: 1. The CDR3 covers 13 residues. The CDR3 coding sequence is TGTGCCACCTGGGACGCGAATTATTATAAGAAACTCTTT. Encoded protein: CATWDANYYKKLF.

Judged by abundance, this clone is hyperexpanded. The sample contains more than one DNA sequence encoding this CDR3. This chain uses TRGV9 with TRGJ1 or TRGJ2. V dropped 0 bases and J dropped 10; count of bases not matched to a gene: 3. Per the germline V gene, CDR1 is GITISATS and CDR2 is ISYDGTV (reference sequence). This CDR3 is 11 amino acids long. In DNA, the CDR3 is TGTGCCTTGTGGGAGGTGCGGAAGAAACTCTTT. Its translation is CALWEVRKKLF.

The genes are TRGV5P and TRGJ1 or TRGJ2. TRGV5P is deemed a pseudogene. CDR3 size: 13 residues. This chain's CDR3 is CATWSKEGDKKLF. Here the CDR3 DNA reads TGTGCCACCTGGTCAAAGGAGGGGGATAAGAAACTCTTT.

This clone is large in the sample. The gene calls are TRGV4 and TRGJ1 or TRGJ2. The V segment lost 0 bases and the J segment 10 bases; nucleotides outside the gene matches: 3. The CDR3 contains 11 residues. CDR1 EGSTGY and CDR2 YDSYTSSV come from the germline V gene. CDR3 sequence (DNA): TGTGCCACCTGGGATGGGCGGAAGAAACTCTTT. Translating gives CATWDGRKKLF.

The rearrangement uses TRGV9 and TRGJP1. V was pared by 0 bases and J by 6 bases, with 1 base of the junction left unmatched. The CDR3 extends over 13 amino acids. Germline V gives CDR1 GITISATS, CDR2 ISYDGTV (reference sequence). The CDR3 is CALWEVPGWFKIF. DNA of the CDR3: TGTGCCTTGTGGGAGGTGCCTGGTTGGTTCAAGATATTT.

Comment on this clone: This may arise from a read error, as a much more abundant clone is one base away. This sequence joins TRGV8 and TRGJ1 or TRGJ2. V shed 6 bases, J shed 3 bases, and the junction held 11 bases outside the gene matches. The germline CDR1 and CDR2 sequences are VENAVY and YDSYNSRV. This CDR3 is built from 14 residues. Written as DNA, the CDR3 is TGTGCCACCTGGAACGGGAGGGTTTATTATAAGAAACTCTTT. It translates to CATWNGRVYYKKLF.

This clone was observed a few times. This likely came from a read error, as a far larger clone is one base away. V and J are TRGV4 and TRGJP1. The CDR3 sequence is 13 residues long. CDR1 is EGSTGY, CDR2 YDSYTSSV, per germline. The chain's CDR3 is CATWDTTGWYKIF. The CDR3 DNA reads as TGTGCCACCTGGGATACCACTGGTTGGTACAAGATATTT.

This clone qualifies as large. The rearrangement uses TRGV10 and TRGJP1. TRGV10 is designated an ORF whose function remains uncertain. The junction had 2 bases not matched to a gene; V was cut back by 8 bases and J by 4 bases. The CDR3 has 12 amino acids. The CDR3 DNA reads TGTGCTGCGTGGGACACTGGTTGGTTCAAGATATTT. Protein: CAAWDTGWFKIF.

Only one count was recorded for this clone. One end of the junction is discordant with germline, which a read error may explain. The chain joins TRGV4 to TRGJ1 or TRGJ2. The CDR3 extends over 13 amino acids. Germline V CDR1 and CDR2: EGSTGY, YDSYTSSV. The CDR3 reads CATWDGIYYKKLF. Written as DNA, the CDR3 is TGTGCTACCTGGGATGGTATTTATTATAAGAAACTCTTT.